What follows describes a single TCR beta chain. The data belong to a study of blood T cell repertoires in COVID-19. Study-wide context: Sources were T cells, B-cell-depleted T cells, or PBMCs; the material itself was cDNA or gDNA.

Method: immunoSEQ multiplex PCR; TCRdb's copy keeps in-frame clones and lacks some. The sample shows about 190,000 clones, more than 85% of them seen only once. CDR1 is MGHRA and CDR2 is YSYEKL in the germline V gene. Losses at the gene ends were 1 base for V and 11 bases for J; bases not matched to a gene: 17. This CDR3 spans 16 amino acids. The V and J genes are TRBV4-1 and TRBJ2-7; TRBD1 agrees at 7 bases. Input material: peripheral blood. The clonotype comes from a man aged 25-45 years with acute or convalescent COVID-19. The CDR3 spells CASSQGLRQGNVGEYF. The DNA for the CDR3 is TGCGCCAGCAGCCAAGGGCTAAGACAGGGAAATGTTGGGGAGTACTTC.